One sample yielded the 27 T cell receptor beta chains listed below, sequenced in a study of blood T cell repertoires in COVID-19. This table comes from immunoSEQ multiplex PCR, and its TCRdb copy is limited to in-frame clones, with some not included. Of about 350,000 clones in the sample, around nine tenths are singletons; the top ten hold approximately 1%. Material for sequencing was PBMCs or T cells enriched from blood (not recorded which). These receptors were collected from a woman aged 25-40 years who had been exposed to COVID-19.

The gene calls are TRBV15 and TRBJ2-2; TRBD1 is a possible D gene (6 bases). Trimming cost V 0 bases and J 3 bases, with 20 bases left between them. The CDR3 runs 19 residues. From germline, CDR1 is LNHNV and CDR2 YYDKDF (reference sequence). CDR3 residues: CATSRDRGSWGQDTGELFF. The DNA of the CDR3 is TGTGCCACCAGCAGAGATAGGGGTTCGTGGGGGCAGGACACCGGGGAGCTGTTTTTT.

The chain couples TRBV14 to TRBJ1-1; D remains unclear. This CDR3 region has 11 residues. Germline lookup yields CDR1 SGHDN and CDR2 FVKESK. V lost 8 bases and J 4 bases, leaving 8 bases between the germline ends. CDR3 region: CASGRSTEAFF. CDR3 nucleotides: TGTGCCAGCGGCCGTAGCACTGAAGCTTTCTTT.

This rearrangement joins TRBV7-6 to TRBJ2-6; possibly TRBD2 for D (6 bases). The CDR3 has 18 amino acids. CDR1 SGHVS and CDR2 FNYEAQ come from the germline V gene. V lost 1 base, J lost 0 bases, and 13 bases lay in between. This CDR3 is CASSLVISGSSGANVLTF. In DNA form, the CDR3 reads TGTGCCAGCAGCTTAGTGATTAGCGGAAGCTCTGGGGCCAACGTCCTGACTTTC.

The chain carries TRBV3-1 (or the pseudogene TRBV3-2) and TRBJ2-7; tentatively, D is TRBD2 (6 bases). Trimming shortened V by 1 base and J by 5 bases, and 15 bases separated the two germline ends. The CDR3 is 15 amino acids. CDR1 and CDR2 from the germline V gene are LGHDT and YNNKEL (reference sequence). As DNA, the CDR3 is TGTGCCAGCAGCCAAGGGAGGGCCAATAACCACGAGCAGTACTTC. This translates into CASSQGRANNHEQYF.

V is TRBV19 and J is TRBJ2-7, with D perhaps TRBD1 (5 bases). Germline CDR1 is LNHDA and CDR2 is SQIVND (reference sequence). V lost 9 bases, J lost 1 base, and 16 bases lay in between. The CDR3 extends over 14 amino acids. The CDR3 spells CASRKTVRSYEQYF. The CDR3 nucleotides are TGTGCCAGCCGAAAGACAGTCAGATCCTACGAGCAGTACTTC.

The V gene is TRBV19, the J gene TRBJ2-1; 10 nucleotides agree with TRBD2. The CDR3 contains 15 residues. Germline loops: CDR1 LNHDA, CDR2 SQIVND (reference sequence). Trimming cost V 10 bases and J 6 bases; bases outside gene matches: 12. The DNA for the CDR3 is TGTGCCACCGAATCCCGAGCTAGCGGGAGCAATGAGCAGTTCTTC. This codes for CATESRASGSNEQFF.

J is TRBJ2-1 and V is TRBV7-9; TRBD2 agrees at 9 bases. Losses at the gene ends were 5 bases for V and 8 bases for J; bases not matched to a gene: 13. The V gene's germline CDR1 is SEHNR and CDR2 FQNEAQ (reference sequence). The CDR3 is 16 residues long. The CDR3 region is CASSRGVAGESDEQFF. The CDR3 bases are TGTGCCAGCAGCCGGGGGGTAGCGGGAGAGAGCGATGAGCAGTTCTTC. Supplemented by reference TRBV7-9 and TRBJ2-1, the full variable domain reads DTGVSQNPRHKITKRGQNVTFRCDPISEHNRLYWYRQTLGQGPEFLTYFQNEAQLEKSRLLSDRFSAERPKGSFSTLEIQRTEQGDSAMYLCASSRGVAGESDEQFFGPGTRLTVL.

Written as DNA, the CDR3 is TGCGCCAGCAGCTTGCAACCCCAGGGAATCGGGGAGCTGTTTTTT. Residues: CASSLQPQGIGELFF. The rearrangement uses TRBV5-1 and TRBJ2-2; possibly TRBD1 for D (5 bases). This CDR3 is built from 15 residues. Per the germline V gene, CDR1 is SGHRS and CDR2 is YFSETQ. Deletions cut 1 base from V and 7 bases from J, with 14 bases between.

The chain couples TRBV7-2 to TRBJ1-5; D is unresolved. The CDR3 runs 13 residues. Trimming removed 3 bases from V and 5 bases from J, with 8 bases in between. Germline values: CDR1 SGHTA, CDR2 FQGNSA. The chain's CDR3 is CASSLRLDQPQHF. CDR3 in DNA: TGTGCCAGCAGCTTGAGGCTAGATCAGCCCCAGCATTTT.

This CDR3 reads CSVGSWLQETQYF. Written as DNA, the CDR3 is TGCAGCGTTGGGAGTTGGCTCCAAGAGACCCAGTACTTC. The chain has TRBV29-1 and TRBJ2-5; D is undetermined. The germline V and J ends were trimmed by 4 bases and 1 base, with 10 bases remaining between them. CDR3 length: 13 residues. Germline V CDR1 and CDR2: SQVTM, ANQGSEA.

The chain has TRBV2 and TRBJ2-1; 8 bases are a match to TRBD2. CDR3 length: 15 residues. The J segment lost 7 bases and the V segment lost 4 bases, leaving 9 bases of the junction unmatched. Germline assignment: CDR1 SNHLY and CDR2 FYNNEI. In DNA, the CDR3 is TGTGCCAGCAGTGGGGGACGCGGGAGGAGTAATGAGCAGTTCTTC. It translates to CASSGGRGRSNEQFF.

V is TRBV28 and J is TRBJ2-7, with a tentative D call TRBD1 (6 bases). CDR1 and CDR2 from the germline V gene are MDHEN and SYDVKM. The CDR3 extends over 17 amino acids. V was cut by 5 bases and J by 0 bases, with 20 bases left in between. This CDR3 reads CASSPNSRGPSSYEQYF. The CDR3 nucleotides read TGTGCCAGCAGTCCGAACTCCAGGGGCCCCAGCTCCTACGAGCAGTACTTC. Using reference TRBV28 and TRBJ2-7 for the parts outside the CDR3, the full variable domain is DVKVTQSSRYLVKRTGEKVFLECVQDMDHENMFWYRQDPGLGLRLIYFSYDVKMKEKGDIPEGYSVSREKKERFSLILESASTNQTSMYLCASSPNSRGPSSYEQYFGPGTRLTVT.

This chain connects TRBV19 to TRBJ2-4, with D tentatively TRBD2 (6 bases). Trimming removed 0 bases at V and 9 bases at J, with 15 bases between. Germline-derived CDR1 and CDR2 are LNHDA and SQIVND (reference sequence). The CDR3 extends over 15 amino acids. The CDR3 reads CASSIEGLRGIIQYF. DNA for the CDR3: TGTGCCAGTAGTATAGAGGGACTTAGGGGAATCATTCAGTACTTC.

This chain links TRBV7-3 with TRBJ2-5, with 8 bases matching TRBD1. V was clipped by 5 bases and J by 3 bases; unmatched bases: 11. The CDR3 is 16 amino acids. From germline, CDR1 is SGHTA and CDR2 FQGTGA. The CDR3 here is CASSGKSGTGKETQYF. Here the CDR3 DNA reads TGTGCCAGCAGCGGAAAGTCCGGGACAGGTAAAGAGACCCAGTACTTC. Full variable domain (remainder filled in from reference TRBV7-3 and TRBJ2-5): GAGVSQTPSNKVTEKGKYVELRCDPISGHTALYWYRQSLGQGPEFLIYFQGTGAADDSGLPNDRFFAVRPEGSVSTLKIQRTERGDSAVYLCASSGKSGTGKETQYFGPGTRLLVL.

V usage is TRBV7-8 and J usage is TRBJ2-5; TRBD1 might be the D (6 bases). With 3 bases removed from V and 5 bases from J, the gap between germline ends came to 10 bases. The length of the CDR3 is 13 residues. Germline loops: CDR1 SGHVS, CDR2 FQNEAQ. CDR3 in amino acids: CASSFGQSETQYF. In DNA, the CDR3 is TGTGCCAGCAGCTTTGGACAGTCTGAGACCCAGTACTTC.

J is TRBJ1-6 and V is TRBV11-2, with D possibly matching TRBD1 (6 bases). V was pared by 2 bases and J by 8 bases, with 13 bases between. CDR1 and CDR2 from the germline V gene are SGHAT and FQNNGV. The CDR3 runs 15 residues. Written as DNA, the CDR3 is TGTGCCAGCAGCTTAACCGGGGGGCTTGATTCACCCCTCCACTTT. This codes for CASSLTGGLDSPLHF. Full variable domain (rest looked up from reference TRBV11-2 and TRBJ1-6): EAGVAQSPRYKIIEKRQSVAFWCNPISGHATLYWYQQILGQGPKLLIQFQNNGVVDDSQLPKDRFSAERLKGVDSTLKIQPAKLEDSAVYLCASSLTGGLDSPLHFGNGTRLTVT.

This clone was recorded a few times. Other DNA sequences in the same sample also yield this CDR3. V and J are TRBV19 and TRBJ1-5, with 9 bases identical to TRBD1. CDR3 size: 13 residues. V was clipped by 6 bases and J by 4 bases; unmatched bases: 1. Germline V gene sequence: CDR1 LNHDA, CDR2 SQIVND (reference sequence). The CDR3 DNA reads as TGTGCCAGTAGAGGGACAGGGAATCAGCCCCAGCATTTT. It is translated as CASRGTGNQPQHF.

V gene TRBV12-5 combines with J gene TRBJ2-7, with D perhaps TRBD1 (6 bases). In germline, CDR1 is LGHNT, CDR2 FRNRAP. Trimming shortened V by 0 bases and J by 2 bases, and 23 bases separated the two germline ends. The CDR3 contains 19 residues. The CDR3 here is CASGLVAGTRVFSTYEQYF. The CDR3 nucleotides are TGTGCTAGTGGTTTGGTAGCCGGGACAAGGGTCTTCAGCACCTACGAGCAGTACTTC.

This clone occurred once. CDR3 amino acids: CASSIRLAGRASYNEQFF. CDR3 bases: TGTGCCAGTAGTATCAGACTAGCGGGGAGGGCCTCCTACAATGAGCAGTTCTTC. This rearrangement joins TRBV19 to TRBJ2-1; TRBD2 matches at 11 bases. CDR1 and CDR2 (germline): LNHDA, SQIVND (reference sequence). The ends lost 3 bases at V and 0 bases at J; junction bases unmatched: 7. The CDR3 is 18 amino acids.

CDR3 nucleotides: TGTGCCAGCTTTGACAGGGCCGCTTTCTTT. Amino acids: CASFDRAAFF. This rearrangement joins TRBV28 to TRBJ1-1; 7 bases align to TRBD1. J lost 11 bases, V lost 8 bases, and 5 bases had no gene match. Germline-derived CDR1 and CDR2 are MDHEN and SYDVKM. This CDR3 comprises 10 residues.

V is TRBV28 and J is TRBJ2-5; 9 bases line up with TRBD1. The CDR3 sequence is 14 residues long. The V gene's germline CDR1 is MDHEN and CDR2 SYDVKM. The ends lost 5 bases at V and 4 bases at J; junction bases unmatched: 5. The CDR3 loop reads CASSPSDRGETQYF. Written as DNA, the CDR3 is TGTGCCAGCAGTCCATCGGACAGGGGAGAGACCCAGTACTTC.

The genes are TRBV4-1 and TRBJ1-5; D is uncertain. The V and J ends lost 0 bases and 4 bases respectively, with 16 bases between them. CDR3 length: 17 residues. CDR1 and CDR2 from the germline V gene are MGHRA and YSYEKL. CDR3 DNA: TGCGCCAGCAGCCAAGATCCGTCGACACTGGCGAATCAGCCCCAGCATTTT. Protein product: CASSQDPSTLANQPQHF.

V usage is TRBV5-4 and J usage is TRBJ2-1, with TRBD1 as a possible D gene (5 bases). Between the trimmed V and J ends, which lost 4 bases and 4 bases, there was a span of 18 bases. The V gene's germline CDR1 is SGHNT and CDR2 YYREEE (reference sequence). The CDR3 sequence is 16 residues long. CDR3 sequence reads: CASSPRSVAGYNEQFF. In DNA, the CDR3 is TGTGCCAGCAGCCCCAGGAGCGTAGCAGGGTACAATGAGCAGTTCTTC.

The rearrangement uses TRBV27 and TRBJ2-3; no definite D call. The CDR3 is made up of 11 amino acids. Looked up from germline, CDR1 is MNHEY and CDR2 is SMNVEV (reference sequence). Trimming removed 7 bases from V and 2 bases from J, with 4 bases in between. The CDR3 DNA reads TGTGCCAGCACCCTCACAGATACGCAGTATTTT. Its translation is CASTLTDTQYF.

The CDR3 DNA is TGCAGCGTGGGGACAGGGGGCGGTCAGCCCCAGCATTTT. Encoded protein: CSVGTGGGQPQHF. This rearrangement joins TRBV29-1 to TRBJ1-5, with TRBD1 matching over 12 bases. The CDR3 loop spans 13 amino acids. Germline values: CDR1 SQVTM, CDR2 ANQGSEA. The ends lost 6 bases at V and 6 bases at J; junction bases unmatched: 3.

V gene TRBV3-1 (or the pseudogene TRBV3-2) combines with J gene TRBJ1-1; 8 bases are shared with TRBD1. Per germline, CDR1 LGHDT and CDR2 YNNKEL (reference sequence). The CDR3 length is 14 residues. With V trimmed by 6 bases and J by 1 base, 4 bases remained unmatched. The CDR3 loop is CASRRGQGNTEAFF. The DNA for the CDR3 is TGTGCCAGCAGGCGCGGACAGGGGAACACTGAAGCTTTCTTT.

The chain has TRBV24-1 and TRBJ2-2; possible D gene TRBD2, 5 bases. The CDR3 runs to 13 residues. V lost 6 bases, J lost 6 bases, and 10 bases lay in between. From germline, CDR1 is KGHDR and CDR2 SFDVKD. CDR3 protein: CATSSSGAGELFF. In DNA, the CDR3 is TGTGCCACCAGTTCGTCCGGGGCCGGGGAGCTGTTTTTT.